A selection of T cell receptor beta chains follows, all from one sample in a study of blood T cell repertoires in COVID-19. Assay: immunoSEQ multiplex PCR; the TCRdb copy retains only in-frame clones and omits some. The sample consists of some 250,000 clones, around 89% of them appearing once. Sequencing was performed on peripheral blood. Receptors originate from a woman aged 40 to 50 who had recovered from COVID-19. CDR3s include the opening cysteine and the closing phenylalanine or tryptophan. The order of the fields is D gene, J gene, clone size, V gene, CDR3 DNA, CDR3 protein. D genes are given only for firm matches. Part of the rows lack a size; the others show once, few, many or a class for expanded clones.

NA TRBJ1-2 NA TRBV6-2/TRBV6-3 TGTGCCAGCAGTTGGGGCCGCGACGGCTACACCTTC CASSWGRDGYTF
NA TRBJ1-1 NA TRBV29-1 TGCAGCGTTGAGGCAGGGTGGGGGAACACTGAAGCTTTCTTT CSVEAGWGNTEAFF
NA TRBJ1-4 NA TRBV3-1/TRBV3-2 TGTGCCAGCAGCCAAGGGGCAGGCCCTAATGAAAAACTGTTTTTT CASSQGAGPNEKLFF
TRBD1 TRBJ2-3 NA TRBV7-3 TGTGCCAGCAGCCCACGACAGGGGGCGGGAGATACGCAGTATTTT CASSPRQGAGDTQYF
NA TRBJ1-3 NA TRBV6-5 TGTGCCAGCAGTTACTACGACAGGAGGCTTGGAAACACCATATATTTT CASSYYDRRLGNTIYF
TRBD1 TRBJ1-5 few TRBV2 TGTGCCAGCAGTGGAACAGGGGGCCCCAATCAGCCCCAGCATTTT CASSGTGGPNQPQHF
TRBD2 TRBJ2-7 few TRBV6-5 TGTGCCAGCAGCCCACGACTAGCGGGAGACGAGCAGTACTTC CASSPRLAGDEQYF
NA TRBJ1-3 NA TRBV6-5 NA CASSTSGHGNTIYF
NA TRBJ1-1 NA TRBV29-1 TGCAGCGCGGTGGGGCTGTCCACTGAAGCTTTCTTT CSAVGLSTEAFF
TRBD1 TRBJ1-1 NA TRBV29-1 TGCAGCGTTGCCCAACAGGGGAGGCAGGCTGAAGCTTTCTTT CSVAQQGRQAEAFF
TRBD2 TRBJ2-1 NA TRBV4-3 TGCGCCAGCAGCCCCGGACTAGCGAATTACAATGAGCAGTTCTTC CASSPGLANYNEQFF
NA TRBJ1-2 few TRBV5-4 TGTGCCAGCAGCCCGGGAGGCCTAGTTTTGGGTGGCTACACCTTC CASSPGGLVLGGYTF
TRBD2 TRBJ2-7 NA TRBV9 TGTGCCAGCAGCGTCAGCGGGAGGGCCGGCGACGAGCAGTACTTC CASSVSGRAGDEQYF
NA TRBJ2-1 NA TRBV5-6 TGTGCCAGCAGCCAGTGGGCCAATGAGCAGTTCTTC CASSQWANEQFF
TRBD1 TRBJ1-2 NA TRBV4-1 TGCGCCAGCAGCCTAGACAGGGCGGGGTACTATGGCTACACCTTC CASSLDRAGYYGYTF
NA TRBJ2-3 NA TRBV6-1 TGTGCCAGCAGTGAAGGGCTCCTTCAGGGGTCAGATACGCAGTATTTT CASSEGLLQGSDTQYF
NA TRBJ2-3 NA TRBV28 TGTGCCAGCAGTTTGTGGGGCTCCCCCACAGATACGCAGTATTTT CASSLWGSPTDTQYF
NA TRBJ1-2 NA TRBV11-2 TGTGCCAGCAGCCCAGGGGTCCCTTACTATGGCTACACCTTC CASSPGVPYYGYTF
TRBD1 TRBJ1-2 NA TRBV5-1 TGCGCCAGCAGCCGGGACGGAGGGTGGTCGCACGCCGGAACAGGGGGGCCGGGCACCTTC CASSRDGGWSHAGTGGPGTF